The 17 T cell receptor beta chains below all came from one sample that was sequenced in a study of PD-1 blockade in classical Hodgkin lymphoma. Clones were sequenced by immunoSEQ multiplex PCR, and TCRdb holds only the in-frame ones, with some missing. This table holds 64,000 or so clones, around 90% found once. Noted time point: cycle 4 day 1 (C4D1), after six to seven weeks of nivolumab. Each and every patient relapsed after autologous stem cell transplantation, and patients got differing brentuximab vedotin exposure. Material: peripheral blood mononuclear cells (PBMCs), obtained before the fourth cycle of nivolumab. The receptors originated from a human donor with classical Hodgkin lymphoma.

Notes on this clone: Compared with germline, one end of the junction differs, possibly owing to a read error. V is TRBV4-1 and J is TRBJ2-1, with 9 positions matching TRBD2. The CDR3 is 17 amino acids. CDR1 is MGHRA and CDR2 is YSYEKL in the germline V gene. The CDR3 DNA is TGCGCCAGCAGCCAAGAGAACGCGGGGGGGCCCTATAATGAGCAGTTCTTC. Translating gives CASSQENAGGPYNEQFF.

J is TRBJ1-5 and V is TRBV7-9; D is undetermined. V dropped 3 bases and J dropped 9 bases, with 12 bases sitting between them. The CDR3 sequence is 13 residues long. The V gene's germline CDR1 is SEHNR and CDR2 FQNEAQ (reference sequence). DNA of the CDR3: TGTGCCAGCAGCTTCGGTGGGGAACGGCCCCAGCATTTT. It specifies CASSFGGERPQHF.

The V gene is TRBV29-1, the J gene TRBJ1-2; no clear D. The ends were cut back, 2 bases at V and 10 bases at J, with 11 bases in the middle. Germline V lookup: CDR1 SQVTM, CDR2 ANQGSEA. The CDR3 totals 11 residues. Here the CDR3 reads CSVERGQHYTF. The DNA of the CDR3 is TGCAGCGTTGAACGTGGGCAACACTACACCTTC.

The rearrangement joins TRBV7-6 to TRBJ1-1; 8 bases are shared with TRBD1. V dropped 0 bases and J dropped 5; count of bases not matched to a gene: 11. Germline lookup yields CDR1 SGHVS and CDR2 FNYEAQ. The CDR3 length is 17 residues. The CDR3 is CASSLARTGSGGTEAFF. Written as DNA, the CDR3 is TGTGCCAGCAGCTTAGCTAGGACAGGGAGTGGAGGTACTGAAGCTTTCTTT.

The chain combines TRBV11-2 with TRBJ1-1, with D possibly TRBD1 on 5 matching bases. Trimming removed 3 bases from V and 3 bases from J, with 14 bases in between. The CDR3 has 15 amino acids. Germline V CDR1 and CDR2: SGHAT, FQNNGV. CDR3 loop: CASSFWAGRDTEAFF. The DNA for the CDR3 is TGTGCCAGCAGCTTCTGGGCTGGCAGGGACACTGAAGCTTTCTTT.

The gene calls are TRBV27 and TRBJ1-5; maybe TRBD1 (6 bases). The V end lost 6 bases, the J end lost 7 bases, and 16 bases lay between the germline ends. From germline, CDR1 is MNHEY and CDR2 SMNVEV (reference sequence). This CDR3 is 14 amino acids long. The CDR3 region is CASSPRSRGQPQHF. CDR3 bases: TGTGCCAGCAGCCCTCGAAGCAGGGGACAGCCCCAGCATTTT.

The chain is built from TRBV5-6 and TRBJ1-2; D may be TRBD1 (5 bases). V lost 6 bases and J lost 8, with 23 bases in between. The CDR3 has 15 amino acids. Germline V gene sequence: CDR1 SGHDT, CDR2 YYEEEE. CDR3 bases: TGTGCCAGCAAACCCCCGGCAGGGAGGTCGGGCGGCTACACCTTC. Translated: CASKPPAGRSGGYTF.

CDR3 residues: CASSPRYGRQGQETQYF. The CDR3 region has the DNA TGTGCCAGCAGCCCCAGATACGGAAGACAGGGCCAAGAGACCCAGTACTTC. The J gene is TRBJ2-5, the V gene TRBV7-9, with 7 bases that match TRBD1. The germline CDR1 and CDR2 sequences are SEHNR and FQNEAQ (reference sequence). The CDR3 length is 17 residues. V trimming: 5 bases; J trimming: 1 base; junction bases outside the gene matches: 13.

J is TRBJ1-6 and V is TRBV19; tentative D call: TRBD1 (5 bases). Germline CDR1 and CDR2: LNHDA and SQIVND (reference sequence). Trimming stripped 6 bases from V and 7 bases from J, with 10 bases between. This CDR3 is 13 amino acids long. CDR3 amino acids: CASSLGGNSPLHF. The DNA of the CDR3 is TGTGCCAGTAGCCTGGGGGGGAATTCACCCCTCCACTTT.

The chain combines TRBV5-5 with TRBJ2-2, with 9 bases fitting TRBD2. With 1 base clipped from V and 4 bases from J, the junction kept 8 bases outside the gene matches. CDR3 length: 17 amino acids. From germline, CDR1 is SGHKS and CDR2 YYEKEE (reference sequence). CDR3 protein: CASSLIRASGATGELFF. The CDR3 region has the DNA TGTGCCAGCAGCTTGATTCGGGCTAGCGGGGCCACCGGGGAGCTGTTTTTT.

The chain links TRBV28 to TRBJ2-3; D not certain. Trimming took off 3 bases at V and 5 bases at J, with 3 bases between the two ends. Looked up from germline, CDR1 is MDHEN and CDR2 is SYDVKM. The CDR3 is 11 amino acids. The CDR3 DNA follows: TGTGCCAGCAGTTTGGTAGATACGCAGTATTTT. It specifies CASSLVDTQYF. The full variable domain, with the rest looked up from reference TRBV28 and TRBJ2-3, is DVKVTQSSRYLVKRTGEKVFLECVQDMDHENMFWYRQDPGLGLRLIYFSYDVKMKEKGDIPEGYSVSREKKERFSLILESASTNQTSMYLCASSLVDTQYFGPGTRLTVL.

This chain links TRBV11-1 with TRBJ1-2, with TRBD1 matching 7 bases. With 5 bases clipped from V and 2 bases from J, the junction kept 11 bases outside the gene matches. Germline V gives CDR1 SGHAT, CDR2 FQDESV (reference sequence). The CDR3 totals 16 residues. This CDR3 reads CASSQRQGHINYGYTF. DNA of the CDR3: TGTGCCAGCAGCCAACGACAGGGCCATATAAACTATGGCTACACCTTC.

The rearrangement uses TRBV2 and TRBJ1-1; D gene unclear. The CDR3 is 11 amino acids. Trimming took off 7 bases at V and 2 bases at J, with 5 bases between the two ends. Germline V CDR1 and CDR2: SNHLY, FYNNEI. Written as DNA, the CDR3 is TGTGCCAGCACGTACAACACTGAAGCTTTCTTT. It specifies CASTYNTEAFF. The complete variable domain, with remaining parts taken from reference TRBV2 and TRBJ1-1, reads EPEVTQTPSHQVTQMGQEVILRCVPISNHLYFYWYRQILGQKVEFLVSFYNNEISEKSEIFDDQFSVERPDGSNFTLKIRSTKLEDSAMYFCASTYNTEAFFGQGTRLTVV.

The V call is TRBV30, the J call TRBJ2-1; TRBD1 aligns across 7 bases. Germline values: CDR1 GTSNPN, CDR2 SVGIG (reference sequence). V lost 0 bases, J lost 7 bases, and 6 bases stayed unmatched. The CDR3 sequence is 14 residues long. CDR3 DNA: TGTGCCTGGAGTGTTCCCTACAGGGGTAATGAGCAGTTCTTC. The encoded protein is CAWSVPYRGNEQFF.

V and J are TRBV27 and TRBJ1-2; the match to TRBD1 covers 8 bases. J lost 3 bases, V lost 6 bases, and 6 bases had no gene match. Looked up from germline, CDR1 is MNHEY and CDR2 is SMNVEV (reference sequence). The CDR3 contains 14 residues. The CDR3 reads CASRSRGRDYGYTF. CDR3 DNA: TGTGCCAGCAGGAGCAGGGGGCGCGACTATGGCTACACCTTC.

The chain couples TRBV29-1 to TRBJ2-1, with D possibly being TRBD1 or TRBD2 (5 bases each). The CDR3 runs 15 residues. V was pared by 3 bases and J by 6 bases, with 18 bases between. Germline V gene sequence: CDR1 SQVTM, CDR2 ANQGSEA. Written as DNA, the CDR3 is TGCAGCGTTGACTCGGGGCCGAGTGGGGGCAATGAGCAGTTCTTC. Translating gives CSVDSGPSGGNEQFF.

A few counts support this clone. V usage is TRBV27 and J usage is TRBJ1-2; 7 bases match TRBD1. There are 13 residues in the CDR3. Germline loops: CDR1 MNHEY, CDR2 SMNVEV (reference sequence). Germline trimming cut 4 bases from V and 6 bases from J; bases unmatched to any gene: 5. In nucleotides, the CDR3 is TGTGCCAGCAGTTCGACAGGGACTAATGGCTACACCTTC. Residues: CASSSTGTNGYTF.